The entry below describes one T cell receptor beta chain. Its antigen target is currently unknown. Base qualities are not provided; no much larger clone lies one nucleotide away. The data were obtained in a study of beta chain features in type 1 diabetes (dated by TCRdb to the late 2010s). Regarding the research as a whole: Mean age, gender distribution, total cell number and subset yield were not different between patients and healthy donors. Regulatory and stem cell-like memory subsets were obtained from only 8 patients and roughly eight healthy donors, while naive and central memory subsets were obtained from all 28 donors. A total of about 110,000,000 sorted cells were examined across all samples, and a strong correlation was observed between cell number per subset and RNA yield. The study compared the TCRB repertoires of sorted circulating CD4+ T cell subsets in recently diagnosed type 1 diabetes patients with those in matched healthy donors.

Each donor gave one peripheral blood draw, roughly 0.12 L on average, collected into heparinised tubes. A BD FACSAria II and a panel including CD45RO, CCR7, CD25, CD127, CD95 and CD27 were used to sort naive, central memory, regulatory and stem cell-like memory CD4+ T cells. A purity above 95% was achieved for all sorted populations. PBMCs were isolated immediately by Lymphoprep density gradient centrifugation and stained directly without culture. So that batch effects would be minimized, each experiment stained and sorted samples in pairs, pairing one healthy donor with one patient. The entire isolated RNA was reverse transcribed using the High Capacity cDNA Reverse Transcription Kit, and thus expressed TCRB transcripts were sequenced. Deep immunoSEQ sequencing was applied to naive, central memory and regulatory T cell samples, giving an average of roughly 3.6 million total reads per sample. After sorted cells were lysed in RLT buffer, RNA was extracted with DNase-treated RNeasy Micro or Mini kits, with the choice depending on cell number. Each cell subset was processed on its own to prevent cross-contamination, while patient and healthy donor samples were processed together. The immunoSEQ multiplex PCR was used to amplify TCRB sequences from cDNA, generating 87-bp fragments that spanned the CDR3 region. Sequencing of the amplicons was performed on the Illumina HiSeq platform. The study's processing was this. Synthetic template baselines were used to correct PCR bias computationally, reads within Hamming distance 2 were collapsed together, and singletons that could not be merged were discarded. Reads were aligned to IMGT to assign V, D and J genes, CDR3 length, and insertions or deletions at six rearrangement sites. Within each subset, clonotype counts were normalized to sorted cell number, and only after that were true diversity and Gini coefficients computed with the tcR R package. The overlap coefficient, calculated on TCRB nucleotide sequences, was used to quantify repertoire sharing. Out-of-frame TCRB sequences from naive cells were analyzed to stand in for the pre-selection repertoire. TCRdb limited this immuneACCESS table to in-frame rearrangements with V and J called. A share of clones is missing; checked studies link under half to unresolved V genes, and the rest is unexplained. V and J calls and clone size follow that table, whereas D and trimming were derived from the DNA. The table for this sample lists about 660,000 clones; over 12% of them were counted only once. The leading ten clones occupy 0.04% of the sample.

The investigation overall reported the following: At VDJ recombination sites, patients with type 1 diabetes made fewer insertions and deleted more nucleotides, a pattern implying thymic rearrangement abnormalities. Shorter templates might be favored by PCR, yet because patient and control samples were amplified and corrected together, any such skew would affect both groups equally. Sequencing cDNA rather than genomic DNA could over-represent highly expressing activated cells, although activation and CD3 levels did not differ between groups. Naive, central memory and regulatory TCRB repertoires appeared to be more alike among patients than among healthy donors. A moderate but significant shortening of TCRB CDR3 length was observed in type 1 diabetes patients in all four CD4+ subsets. Only small numbers of individuals were included in the HLA sub-analyses, which left unresolved whether HLA type had any influence on TCRB rearrangement.

V is pared back by 0 bases and J by 8 bases, with 10 bases lying between the germline termini. Via the germline V gene, CDR1 is SGHAT and CDR2 FQNNGV. Inclusive of the bounding cysteine and phenylalanine, the CDR3 is 13 residues long. Kept here is only the CDR3 DNA, which spans 39 bases and is read in frame from base 1. Specimen: naive CD4+ T cells from blood. Explained via the paper, the cell subset or site label denotes: true naive CD4+ T cells. The V and J segments used are TRBV11-2 and TRBJ1-2; a tentative D call is TRBD1 (5 bases match). This TCR was sampled from a man aged 18 to 29 with type 1 diabetes. The nucleotides read TGTGCCAGCAGCTTAGATGGAGGGGTCGGCTACACCTTC. This codes for CASSLDGGVGYTF.